Each of the 27 T cell receptor beta chains below was sequenced from the same sample in a study of T cell responses to AZD1222 COVID-19 vaccine. Libraries were prepared by immunoSEQ multiplex PCR; TCRdb keeps only in-frame clonotypes and omits some of them. The sample carries 99,000 or so clones, approximately 88% recorded once. The material sequenced was peripheral blood, taken on day 0 of AZD1222 vaccination. The receptors derive from an adult in good health.

The rearrangement links TRBV7-9 to TRBJ2-7; 9 positions match TRBD1. CDR1 and CDR2 from the germline V gene are SEHNR and FQNEAQ (reference sequence). Losses at the gene ends were 5 bases for V and 2 bases for J; bases not matched to a gene: 10. The CDR3 loop spans 16 amino acids. CDR3 coding DNA: TGTGCCAGCAGCCCACAACCGGGACAGGGAACCTACGAGCAGTACTTC. Translation gives CASSPQPGQGTYEQYF.

V usage is TRBV21-1 and J usage is TRBJ2-3; the table gives TRBD2 as D, unverified against the DNA. TRBV21-1 corresponds to a pseudogene. CDR3 length equals 15 residues. DNA for the CDR3: TGTGCCAGCAGCAGGCGGGAGGGCCATCAAGATACGCAGTATTTT. As protein: CASSRREGHQDTQYF.

V usage is TRBV27 and J usage is TRBJ2-5; D perhaps matches TRBD1 (6 bases). This CDR3 comprises 11 residues. Germline V gene data show CDR1 as MNHEY and CDR2 as SMNVEV (reference sequence). Trimming removed 5 bases from V and 5 bases from J, with 6 bases in between. CDR3 protein: CASSRGETQYF. The CDR3 nucleotides are TGTGCCAGCAGTAGGGGGGAGACCCAGTACTTC.

The chain uses TRBV6-5 and TRBJ2-2; D is undetermined. The germline V and J ends were trimmed by 2 bases and 5 bases, with 9 bases remaining between them. Germline-derived CDR1 and CDR2 are MNHEY and SVGAGI. This CDR3 region has 14 residues. The CDR3 is CASSYMGETGELFF. The CDR3 coding sequence is TGTGCCAGCAGTTACATGGGTGAAACCGGGGAGCTGTTTTTT.

The rearrangement joins TRBV27 to TRBJ2-3; 7 nucleotides align to TRBD2. This CDR3 has 16 residues. The trim removed 3 bases at V and 2 bases at J, leaving 8 bases unmatched. CDR1 is MNHEY, CDR2 SMNVEV, per germline (reference sequence). CDR3 region: CASSFGRGGITDTQYF. CDR3 coding DNA: TGTGCCAGCAGTTTCGGGCGGGGAGGGATCACAGATACGCAGTATTTT.

The chain joins TRBV28 to TRBJ2-3; D not certain. Germline V gene lookup returns CDR1 MDHEN and CDR2 SYDVKM. The germline V and J ends were trimmed by 7 bases and 0 bases, with 8 bases remaining between them. This CDR3 is 13 amino acids long. The CDR3 is CASTVSSTDTQYF. CDR3 bases: TGTGCCAGCACGGTATCTAGCACAGATACGCAGTATTTT.

The V gene is TRBV10-3, the J gene TRBJ2-3; D tentatively fits TRBD1 or TRBD2 (5 bases each). V was pared by 0 bases and J by 1 base, with 5 bases between. Germline lookup yields CDR1 ENHRY and CDR2 SYGVKD. The CDR3 is 14 amino acids. The CDR3 sequence is CAISESGGTDTQYF. CDR3 nucleotides: TGTGCCATCAGTGAGTCGGGGGGCACAGATACGCAGTATTTT.

The chain combines TRBV3-1 (or the pseudogene TRBV3-2) with TRBJ1-6; TRBD1 might be the D (6 bases). The length of the CDR3 is 15 residues. The V and J ends lost 6 bases and 5 bases respectively, with 14 bases between them. Germline V gene sequence: CDR1 LGHDT, CDR2 YNNKEL (reference sequence). For the CDR3, the DNA is TGTGCCAGCAGTTATGGACAGACTGATAATTCACCCCTCCACTTT. Its protein product is CASSYGQTDNSPLHF.

This clone has a single count. The CDR3 here is CASSQGTGVVNEQFF. The CDR3 DNA is TGTGCCAGCAGCCAAGGGACAGGGGTTGTCAATGAGCAGTTCTTC. The V and J genes are TRBV3-1 (or the pseudogene TRBV3-2) and TRBJ2-1; 9 nucleotides agree with TRBD1. This CDR3 has 15 amino acids. Unmatched junction bases numbered 4, after V lost 1 base and J lost 6 bases. Germline loops: CDR1 LGHDT, CDR2 YNNKEL (reference sequence).

The V and J genes are TRBV7-6 and TRBJ1-6, with D uncertain. CDR3 length: 13 residues. V lost 0 bases, J lost 9 bases, and 6 bases lay in between. The germline V gene has CDR1 SGHVS and CDR2 FNYEAQ. CDR3 sequence reads: CASSLAFGSPLHF. The CDR3 nucleotides read TGTGCCAGCAGCTTAGCGTTTGGTTCACCCCTCCACTTT.

The rearrangement joins TRBV5-4 to TRBJ2-3, with no clear D. This CDR3 has 15 amino acids. V dropped 0 bases and J dropped 3 bases, with 11 bases sitting between them. CDR1 and CDR2 from the germline V gene are SGHNT and YYREEE (reference sequence). The CDR3 DNA sequence: TGTGCCAGCAGCTTGGTTACCCCAGGTACAGATACGCAGTATTTT. Amino acids: CASSLVTPGTDTQYF.

The genes are TRBV4-2 and TRBJ1-1; the match to TRBD1 covers 8 bases. The CDR3 consists of 14 residues. The germline V gene has CDR1 LGHNA and CDR2 YNFKEQ. The V segment lost 5 bases and the J segment 4 bases; nucleotides outside the gene matches: 6. This CDR3 is CASSSGQEGTEAFF. CDR3 nucleotides: TGTGCCAGCAGCTCGGGACAGGAGGGCACTGAAGCTTTCTTT.

The V gene is TRBV12-3 or TRBV12-4, the J gene TRBJ2-5; D gene ambiguous. The CDR3 covers 12 residues. V gave up 4 bases and J gave up 5 bases, with 8 bases separating them. Here the CDR3 reads CASSYHWETQYF. In DNA, the CDR3 is TGTGCCAGCAGTTACCATTGGGAGACCCAGTACTTC.

The chain has TRBV19 and TRBJ1-2; a weak D match, TRBD1 (5 bases). CDR1 and CDR2 from the germline V gene are LNHDA and SQIVND (reference sequence). The CDR3 totals 12 residues. With 6 bases removed from V and 8 bases from J, the gap between germline ends came to 13 bases. Here the CDR3 reads CASRSGLEGYTF. CDR3 bases: TGTGCCAGTAGGTCAGGGTTAGAAGGCTACACCTTC.

The genes are TRBV27 and TRBJ1-1; no definite D call. CDR1 and CDR2 from the germline V gene are MNHEY and SMNVEV (reference sequence). Trimming stripped 0 bases from V and 2 bases from J, with 31 bases between. The CDR3 runs 22 residues. This CDR3 is CASSLSAITILPLESLNTEAFF. The CDR3 DNA reads TGTGCCAGCAGTTTATCTGCTATAACGATTCTGCCGTTAGAATCTCTCAACACTGAAGCTTTCTTT.

This clone was counted once. This rearrangement joins TRBV6-4 to TRBJ2-3, with D tentatively TRBD2 (6 bases). The CDR3 is 13 amino acids. The germline V and J ends were trimmed by 6 bases and 4 bases, with 11 bases remaining between them. The germline V gene has CDR1 MRHNA and CDR2 SNTAGT. DNA for the CDR3: TGTGCCAGCAGCCCTGGGACTTCAGATACGCAGTATTTT. It specifies CASSPGTSDTQYF.

This chain connects TRBV2 to TRBJ2-7, with D possibly TRBD1 on 6 matching bases. CDR1 is SNHLY and CDR2 is FYNNEI in the germline V gene. The V and J ends lost 6 bases and 3 bases respectively, with 9 bases between them. CDR3 length: 12 amino acids. The CDR3 DNA is TGTGCCAGCAGGCGGACAGTCTACGAGCAGTACTTC. Its protein is CASRRTVYEQYF.

This clone was counted between two and nine times. The V gene is TRBV2, the J gene TRBJ1-3; D is perhaps TRBD1 (6 bases). Germline-derived CDR1 and CDR2 are SNHLY and FYNNEI. Trimming took off 5 bases at V and 0 bases at J, with 14 bases between the two ends. The CDR3 is 16 residues long. The CDR3: CASSIHSQGSGNTIYF. The CDR3 DNA reads TGTGCCAGCAGTATCCATTCACAGGGCTCTGGAAACACCATATATTTT.

The rearrangement uses TRBV5-1 and TRBJ1-1; D perhaps matches TRBD1 (5 bases). The V gene's germline CDR1 is SGHRS and CDR2 YFSETQ. The CDR3 spans 12 residues. The V end was cut by 4 bases, the J end by 8 bases, with 12 bases between. The CDR3 sequence is CASSDWDGEAFF. Written as DNA, the CDR3 is TGCGCCAGCAGCGATTGGGACGGGGAAGCTTTCTTT.

CDR3 in amino acids: CASSRWTSGMLSEQYF. DNA for the CDR3: TGTGCCAGCAGTCGCTGGACTAGCGGGATGCTAAGCGAGCAGTACTTC. V and J are TRBV6-2 or TRBV6-3 and TRBJ2-7, with TRBD2 matching over 12 bases. Germline lookup yields CDR1 MNHEY and CDR2 SVGEGT. This CDR3 contains 16 residues. V lost 5 bases, J lost 6 bases, and 11 bases stayed unmatched.

V is TRBV9 and J is TRBJ2-3; no clear D gene. This CDR3 spans 12 amino acids. Trimming cost V 5 bases and J 1 base, with 5 bases left between them. Germline assignment: CDR1 SGDLS and CDR2 YYNGEE. CDR3 loop: CASRPGTDTQYF. CDR3 bases: TGTGCCAGCAGGCCAGGCACAGATACGCAGTATTTT.

This chain joins TRBV24-1 and TRBJ1-2; D is uncertain. Germline lookup yields CDR1 KGHDR and CDR2 SFDVKD. The CDR3 is 14 residues long. Between the trimmed V and J ends, which lost 1 base and 2 bases, there was a span of 7 bases. CDR3 region: CATSDFAVNYGYTF. The DNA of the CDR3 is TGTGCCACCAGTGATTTCGCGGTGAACTATGGCTACACCTTC.

V usage is TRBV18 and J usage is TRBJ1-6, with D possibly being TRBD1 (6 bases). Germline CDR1 reads KGHSH; CDR2 reads LQKENI. This CDR3 contains 19 residues. V shed 5 bases and J shed 14 bases, with 34 bases lying between them. CDR3 nucleotides: TGTGCCAGCTCATCACAGTCGGGGGCAGGTATGATTCTACTGAGTACCCTCCACTTT. Encoded protein: CASSSQSGAGMILLSTLHF.

The gene calls are TRBV19 and TRBJ1-2; D perhaps matches TRBD1 (5 bases). This CDR3 has 15 residues. The V end was cut by 7 bases, the J end by 7 bases, with 22 bases between. Germline CDR1 reads LNHDA; CDR2 reads SQIVND (reference sequence). CDR3 region: CASTGGGERTSGYTF. The CDR3 DNA is TGTGCCAGTACCGGGGGTGGGGAGCGAACGTCTGGCTACACCTTC.

The V and J genes are TRBV18 and TRBJ2-5; TRBD2 aligns across 9 bases. J was trimmed by 5 bases and V by 4 bases; bases with no gene match: 8. Germline loops: CDR1 KGHSH, CDR2 LQKENI. This CDR3 has 15 residues. This chain's CDR3 is CASSQTSGAWETQYF. The DNA of the CDR3 is TGTGCCAGCTCACAGACTAGCGGCGCGTGGGAGACCCAGTACTTC.

CDR3 in DNA: TGTGCCAGCAGCGATAGACAGGGTTATGGCTACACCTTC. Translating gives CASSDRQGYGYTF. This sequence joins TRBV7-9 and TRBJ1-2; TRBD1 matches 7 bases. CDR3 size: 13 residues. In germline, CDR1 is SEHNR, CDR2 FQNEAQ (reference sequence). V shed 5 bases and J 5 bases; nucleotides not matched to a gene: 5. The entire variable domain, with the rest obtained from reference TRBV7-9 and TRBJ1-2, is as follows: DTGVSQNPRHKITKRGQNVTFRCDPISEHNRLYWYRQTLGQGPEFLTYFQNEAQLEKSRLLSDRFSAERPKGSFSTLEIQRTEQGDSAMYLCASSDRQGYGYTFGSGTRLTVV.

The chain carries TRBV5-1 and TRBJ1-2; 9 bases agree with TRBD1. Trimming removed 0 bases from V and 8 bases from J; junction bases left unmatched: 11. This CDR3 has 16 amino acids. Germline V gene data show CDR1 as SGHRS and CDR2 as YFSETQ. The CDR3 is CASSLDPGTGSGGYTF. The CDR3 nucleotides are TGCGCCAGCAGCTTGGACCCGGGGACAGGGTCTGGGGGCTACACCTTC.